This TCR beta chain was observed in a study of regulatory T cells in long-lasting Graves disease. A single count supports this clonotype. Noted time point: newly diagnosed GD, antithyroid drugs for less than 3 months. TCR sequences were obtained from RNA taken from PBMCs. Germline V gene data show CDR1 as SGHRS and CDR2 as YFSETQ. The CDR3 has 15 residues. V lost 3 bases to trimming and J lost 7 bases; unmatched junction nucleotides: 7. Investigators prepared the TCR beta libraries by applying iRepertoire HTBI primers and Arm-PCR of CDR3 regions. TCRdb re-called the multiplex PCR reads through MiXCR, storing one row per CDR3 protein. Here the sample spans 620,000 or so distinct CDR3 sequences, about 16% being singletons. The sample also formed part of further work on T cells in Graves' hyperthyroidism and ophthalmopathy. That source adds: Any patient presenting with uncontrolled infection, other autoimmune disease, pregnancy or lactation was left out.

The chain uses TRBV5-1 and TRBJ2-5; 12 bases fit TRBD2. The sequences come from peripheral blood mononuclear cells (PBMCs), collected at new diagnosis, from a patient treated with antithyroid drugs. This clonotype was sampled from a woman younger than 45 with Graves disease. The CDR3 here is CASSSTSGGLGTQYF. DNA of the CDR3: TGCGCCAGCAGCTCGACTAGCGGGGGACTTGGGACCCAGTACTTC.